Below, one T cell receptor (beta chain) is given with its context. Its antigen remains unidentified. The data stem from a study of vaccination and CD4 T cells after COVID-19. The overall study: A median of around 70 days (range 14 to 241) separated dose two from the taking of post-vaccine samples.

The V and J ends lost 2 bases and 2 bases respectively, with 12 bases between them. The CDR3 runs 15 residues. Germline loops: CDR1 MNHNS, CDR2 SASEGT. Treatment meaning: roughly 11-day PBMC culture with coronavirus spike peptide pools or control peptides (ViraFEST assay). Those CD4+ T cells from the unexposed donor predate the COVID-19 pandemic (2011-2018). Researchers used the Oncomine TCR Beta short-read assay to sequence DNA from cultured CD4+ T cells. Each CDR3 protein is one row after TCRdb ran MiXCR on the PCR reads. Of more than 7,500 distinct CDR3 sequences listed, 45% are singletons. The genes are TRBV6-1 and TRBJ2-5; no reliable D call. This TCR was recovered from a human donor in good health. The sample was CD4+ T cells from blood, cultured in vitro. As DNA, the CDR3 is TGTGCCAGCAGTGAACTGGGCAGAGGACAAGAGACCCAGTACTTC. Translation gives CASSELGRGQETQYF.